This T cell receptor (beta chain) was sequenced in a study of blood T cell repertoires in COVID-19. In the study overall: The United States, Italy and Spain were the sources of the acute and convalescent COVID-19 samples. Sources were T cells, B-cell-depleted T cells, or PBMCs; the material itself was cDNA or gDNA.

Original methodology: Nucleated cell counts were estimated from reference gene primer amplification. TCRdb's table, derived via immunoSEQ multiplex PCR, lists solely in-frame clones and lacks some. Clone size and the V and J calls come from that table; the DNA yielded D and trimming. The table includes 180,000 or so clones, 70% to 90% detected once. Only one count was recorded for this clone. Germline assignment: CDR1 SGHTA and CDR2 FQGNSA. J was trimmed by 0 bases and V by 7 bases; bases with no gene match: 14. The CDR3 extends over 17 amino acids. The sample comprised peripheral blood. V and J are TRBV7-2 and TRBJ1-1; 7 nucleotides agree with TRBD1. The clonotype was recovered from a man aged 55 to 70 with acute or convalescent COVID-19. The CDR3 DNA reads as TGTGCCAGCACCCAACAGGGGTCCCCCTCCATGAACACTGAAGCTTTCTTT. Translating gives CASTQQGSPSMNTEAFF.